This record looks at one T cell receptor (beta chain) sequence and its context. Data came from immunoSEQ multiplex PCR; TCRdb stores just in-frame clones and leaves some out. The repertoire includes 200,000 to 250,000 clones, just under 95% of them detected once, and over 1.2% sits in the top ten. Trimming removed 5 bases at V and 4 bases at J, with 14 bases between. This CDR3 comprises 14 residues. The germline CDR1 and CDR2 sequences are SGHTA and FQGNSA. The data derive from a study of control samples from healthy donors and cancer patients. The sequenced sample consisted of blood. The chain links TRBV7-2 to TRBJ2-5, with a possible D match to TRBD2 (5 bases). This TCR came from a man in his forties or fifties in good health. CDR3 DNA sequence: TGTGCCAGCAGCCCCTACGGGATATCAGAGACCCAGTACTTC. Its translation is CASSPYGISETQYF.